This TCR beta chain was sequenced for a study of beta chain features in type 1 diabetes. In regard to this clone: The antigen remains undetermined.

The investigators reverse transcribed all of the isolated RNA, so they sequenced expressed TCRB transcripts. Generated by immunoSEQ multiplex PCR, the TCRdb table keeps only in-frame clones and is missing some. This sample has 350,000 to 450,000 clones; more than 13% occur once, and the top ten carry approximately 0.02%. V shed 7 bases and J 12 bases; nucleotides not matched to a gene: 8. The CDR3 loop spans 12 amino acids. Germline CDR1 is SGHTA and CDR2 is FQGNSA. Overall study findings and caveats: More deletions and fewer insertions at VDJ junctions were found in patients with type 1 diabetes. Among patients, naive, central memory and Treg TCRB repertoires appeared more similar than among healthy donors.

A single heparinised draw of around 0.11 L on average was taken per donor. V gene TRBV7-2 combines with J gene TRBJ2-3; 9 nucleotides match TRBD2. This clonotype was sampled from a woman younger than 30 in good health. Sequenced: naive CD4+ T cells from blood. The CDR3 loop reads CASNPPGLAQYF. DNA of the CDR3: TGTGCCAGCAACCCCCCGGGACTAGCACAGTATTTT.